This note documents a single TCR beta chain sequence. What it binds is unknown. The sample belongs to a study of vaccination and CD4 T cells after COVID-19. Overall study context: Post-COVID samples were collected a median around 100 days following diagnosis, spanning 35 to 161. Some control cultures received a CEFX pool, which served as the positive control. Others received an HIV-1 Nef pool or no peptide.

Germline lookup yields CDR1 LGHNA and CDR2 YSLEER. With 4 bases removed from V and 7 bases from J, the gap between germline ends came to 17 bases. The CDR3 totals 15 residues. This sample's treatment: roughly ten-day PBMC culture with coronavirus spike peptide pools or control peptides (ViraFEST assay). CD4+ T lymphocytes from the unexposed donor were collected before the COVID-19 pandemic (2011-2018). Using peptide pools, antigen-specific T cells were expanded in ViraFEST before TCRs were sequenced. Sequencing of DNA taken from cultured CD4+ T cells relied on the Oncomine TCR Beta short-read assay. The genomic DNA was obtained from cultured CD4+ T cells by extraction with the QIAamp micro DNA kit. TCRdb called the PCR reads again in MiXCR, with one record for every CDR3 protein. The profile shows approximately 11,000 distinct CDR3 sequences, around 28% of them singletons. Study-level results: Among reactive clones from convalescent patients, a median about 90% appeared only post-vaccination.

The rearrangement links TRBV4-3 to TRBJ2-1; D might be TRBD1 (6 bases). The sequence was obtained from a human donor in good health. Sequences were obtained from CD4+ T cells from blood, cultured in vitro. The CDR3 nucleotides are TGCGCCAGCAGCCGAACCGGGTCCCAGGGGAATGAGCAGTTCTTC. This codes for CASSRTGSQGNEQFF.